The rows below give T cell receptor beta chains drawn from one sample of a study of shared clonotypes between healthy human individuals. The repertoire was sequenced with immunoSEQ multiplex PCR; TCRdb's copy has only in-frame clones and lacks some. The sample gives some 2,100,000 clones, more than 90% of which show up once; about 0.13% is in the top ten. Material: naive CD4+ T cells sorted from blood. All receptors come from a man aged 18 to 30 in good health. Both conserved end residues are part of each CDR3. D genes are given only for firm matches. Part of the rows lack a size; the others show once, few, many or a class for expanded clones.

j_call clone_size d_call v_call cdr3_nt cdr3_aa
TRBJ2-3 once TRBD2 TRBV28 TGTGCCAGCACCCGAGGAGCGGGGCGGGGCCCCACAGATACGCAGTATTTT CASTRGAGRGPTDTQYF
TRBJ2-1 - TRBD1 TRBV9 TGTGCCAGCAGCGTAGTAGGGACAGGGGGTGAGCAGTTCTTC CASSVVGTGGEQFF
TRBJ1-2 few - TRBV27 TGTGCCAGCAGTTTGGGGAACAGTGGCTACACCTTC CASSLGNSGYTF
TRBJ2-7 - - TRBV7-9 TGTGCCAGCAGCCAACAGGGTTACGAGCAGTACTTC CASSQQGYEQYF
TRBJ2-5 - TRBD1 TRBV10-1 TGCGCCAGCAGTCGGGACAGCCAAGAGACCCAGTACTTC CASSRDSQETQYF
TRBJ2-3 once TRBD2 TRBV29-1 TGCAGCGTTGAAAAGCGGGGAAGCACAGATACGCAGTATTTT CSVEKRGSTDTQYF
TRBJ1-3 - - TRBV9 TGTGCCAGCAGCGTTAGCCAGGGCTCTGGAAACACCATATATTTT CASSVSQGSGNTIYF
TRBJ2-7 - - TRBV4-3 TGCGCCAGCAGCCAAGACCAGGGCCCCTACGAGCAGTACTTC CASSQDQGPYEQYF
TRBJ1-4 - - TRBV7-8 TGTGCCAGCAGCTTAGGGGGGGCAAATGAAAAACTGTTTTTT CASSLGGANEKLFF
TRBJ2-3 - - TRBV27 TGTGCCAGCAGTCCGGGGGGCAAGAGCACAGATACGCAGTATTTT CASSPGGKSTDTQYF
TRBJ1-5 few - TRBV9 TGTGCCAGCAGCGTAGCAGGGGATCAGCCCCAGCATTTT CASSVAGDQPQHF
TRBJ2-5 - TRBD2 TRBV5-4 TGTGCCAGCAGCTTAAGACTAGCGGGAGCCGAGACCCAGTACTTC CASSLRLAGAETQYF
TRBJ1-1 - TRBD1 TRBV19 TGTGCCAGTAGTCACCGGACAGGGGGCGGCACTGAAGCTTTCTTT CASSHRTGGGTEAFF
TRBJ2-3 - - TRBV7-9 TGTGCCAGCAGCTTTGGCGGGGTACGCACAGATACGCAGTATTTT CASSFGGVRTDTQYF
TRBJ1-1 - - TRBV28 TGTGCCAGCAGTTTGACAGAGGGGAACACTGAAGCTTTCTTT CASSLTEGNTEAFF
TRBJ1-2 - TRBD1 TRBV7-9 TGTGCCAGCAGCCCTTCGGGACAGTCAAACTATGGCTACACCTTC CASSPSGQSNYGYTF
TRBJ1-1 few - TRBV30 TGTGCCTGGCGTTTCGGAGCTAACACTGAAGCTTTCTTT CAWRFGANTEAFF
TRBJ1-2 - - TRBV15 TGTGCCACCAGCACAGGGGCAGGATATGGCTACACCTTC CATSTGAGYGYTF
TRBJ2-1 once - TRBV7-2 TGTGCCAGCAGCTTTAGGGGGAGGAAGGTCCTCAATGAGCAGTTCTTC CASSFRGRKVLNEQFF
TRBJ2-3 - TRBD2 TRBV9 TGTGCCAGCAGTTTAGCGGGGAGCACAGATACGCAGTATTTT CASSLAGSTDTQYF
TRBJ2-1 - TRBD2 TRBV7-9 TGTGCCAGCAGCTTATCTAGCGGGGGGGCCGTCGATGAGCAGTTCTTC CASSLSSGGAVDEQFF
TRBJ1-1 - - TRBV27 TGTGCCAGCAGTTTATCGTATCCACTGAACACTGAAGCTTTCTTT CASSLSYPLNTEAFF
TRBJ1-5 - - TRBV5-5 TGTGCCAGCAGCTTTGACAGTAATAGCAATCAGCCCCAGCATTTT CASSFDSNSNQPQHF
TRBJ2-7 - TRBD2 TRBV6-5 TGTGCCAGCAGGGTTACTAGCGGGGGTTCCTACGAGCAGTACTTC CASRVTSGGSYEQYF
TRBJ2-5 once - TRBV11-2 TGTGCCAGCAGCCTCGGTTGGTCGATAGAGACCCAGTACTTC CASSLGWSIETQYF
TRBJ2-4 - - TRBV27 TGTGCCAGCAGTTCCCAACCTTTATTTCTAAACTTAGCCAAAAACATTCAGTACTTC CASSSQPLFLNLAKNIQYF
TRBJ1-1 - - TRBV10-3 TGTGCCATCAGTGATTACGGGGGGAACACTGAAGCTTTCTTT CAISDYGGNTEAFF
TRBJ2-4 - - TRBV13 TGTGCCAGCAGCTTAGGCCGGGCCAAAAACATTCAGTACTTC CASSLGRAKNIQYF
TRBJ2-7 - - TRBV10-3 TGTGCCACCACGGTAGGGCAGCCTATCTACGAGCAGTACTTC CATTVGQPIYEQYF
TRBJ1-1 - TRBD1 TRBV5-1 TGCGCCAGCAGCAGGGGTCCCGGGACAGGAACGAACACTGAAGCTTTCTTT CASSRGPGTGTNTEAFF
TRBJ1-5 - - TRBV30 TGTGCCTGGAGTGTACGGGACAATAGCAATCAGCCCCAGCATTTT CAWSVRDNSNQPQHF
TRBJ2-1 - - TRBV30 TGTGCCTGGAGTCCTACTAGTAATGAGCAGTTCTTC CAWSPTSNEQFF
TRBJ2-5 few TRBD1 TRBV5-1 TGCGCCAGCAGCTTGGGACAGGGGGGAGAGACCCAGTACTTC CASSLGQGGETQYF
TRBJ2-1 - TRBD2 TRBV25-1 TGTGCCAGCAGTGTTTCCAAGACTAGCGGGGACTCCTACAATGAGCAGTTCTTC CASSVSKTSGDSYNEQFF
TRBJ1-4 once TRBD1 TRBV7-2 TGTGCCAGCAGCTCAGGACAGGGGAATGAAAAACTGTTTTTT CASSSGQGNEKLFF
TRBJ2-7 - TRBD2 TRBV2 TGTGCCAGCAAGCGGGGGTCCTACGAGCAGTACTTC CASKRGSYEQYF
TRBJ2-7 - TRBD1 TRBV5-1 TGCGCCAGCAGCCGTCCCTCGGGACAGGGCTCCTACGAGCAGTACTTC CASSRPSGQGSYEQYF
TRBJ1-2 - - TRBV10-3 TGTGCCATCAGGGAAACCGGGACCGACTATGGCTACACCTTC CAIRETGTDYGYTF
TRBJ2-5 once - TRBV5-4 TGTGCCAGCAGCTTGACAGGCACCGAGACCCAGTACTTC CASSLTGTETQYF
TRBJ2-2 once TRBD2 TRBV5-1 TGCGCCAGCAGCATAGGGACTACACACACCGGGGAGCTGTTTTTT CASSIGTTHTGELFF
TRBJ2-7 once - TRBV6-1 TGTGCCAGTCGCGGGGCTGTCTACGAGCAGTACTTC CASRGAVYEQYF
TRBJ1-1 - - TRBV19 TGTGCCAGTACCCTACAGGGTTGGGGCACTGAAGCTTTCTTT CASTLQGWGTEAFF
TRBJ1-5 - - TRBV21-1 TGTGCCAGCAGCTCCTCCCGGTTCGACAGCGATTATAGCAATCAGCCCCAGCATTTT CASSSSRFDSDYSNQPQHF
TRBJ1-1 - - TRBV18 TGTGCCAGCTCGCCGGACACGCCGTTCCTTGAAGCTTTCTTT CASSPDTPFLEAFF
TRBJ1-1 - - TRBV29-1 TGCAGCGTTGCGCGCACTGAAGCTTTCTTT CSVARTEAFF
TRBJ1-3 few - TRBV18 TGTGCCAGCTCACCTGGTCTCCCTCCGAGCTCTGGAAACACCATATATTTT CASSPGLPPSSGNTIYF
TRBJ2-5 few - TRBV9 TGTGCCAGCAGCGGCAGACTGCCTACCGAGACCCAGTACTTC CASSGRLPTETQYF
TRBJ2-7 - TRBD2 TRBV9 TGTGCCAGCAGCACCCATCCGGACGGACTAGCGGGAGAAAGCGAGCAGTACTTC CASSTHPDGLAGESEQYF
TRBJ2-7 - TRBD1 TRBV7-2 TGTGCCAGCGGCCTAACAGGGGGCGGCTACGAGCAGTACTTC CASGLTGGGYEQYF
TRBJ2-4 few TRBD1 TRBV5-1 TGCGCCAGCAGCTTGGAACAGGGGGCTCACATTCAGTACTTC CASSLEQGAHIQYF
TRBJ2-7 few TRBD1 TRBV30 TGTGCCTGGGGACAGGGCCACTCCTACGAGCAGTACTTC CAWGQGHSYEQYF